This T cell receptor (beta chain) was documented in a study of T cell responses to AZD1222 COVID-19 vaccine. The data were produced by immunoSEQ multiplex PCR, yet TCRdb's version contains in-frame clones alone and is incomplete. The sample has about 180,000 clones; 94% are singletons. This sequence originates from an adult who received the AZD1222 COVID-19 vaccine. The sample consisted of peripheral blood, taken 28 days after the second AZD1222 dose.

CDR3 amino acids: CASSKISTDTQYF. CDR3 sequence (DNA): TGTGCCAGCAGCAAAATTAGCACAGATACGCAGTATTTT. The rearrangement uses TRBV7-2 and TRBJ2-3; D unresolved. Germline values: CDR1 SGHTA, CDR2 FQGNSA. There are 13 residues in the CDR3. Trimming pared 5 bases from V and 0 bases from J, leaving 6 bases between.